The 11 T cell receptor beta chains in this list originate from one sample, sequenced in a study of blood T cell repertoires in COVID-19. Sequenced by immunoSEQ multiplex PCR; TCRdb stores in-frame clones only, minus some. This table has some 180,000 clones, around 80% appearing once. Sequencing was done on a sample of peripheral blood. These receptors were taken from a human donor in a cohort sampled during active COVID-19.

The rearrangement joins TRBV19 to TRBJ1-4, with 7 positions matching TRBD1. J lost 7 bases, V lost 5 bases, and 7 bases had no gene match. Germline V gene lookup returns CDR1 LNHDA and CDR2 SQIVND (reference sequence). The CDR3 covers 14 residues. CDR3 sequence reads: CASSVQGVREKLFF. DNA of the CDR3: TGTGCCAGTAGTGTCCAGGGGGTTCGTGAAAAACTGTTTTTT.

The chain uses TRBV2 and TRBJ2-5, with 9 bases lining up with TRBD1. The germline V gene has CDR1 SNHLY and CDR2 FYNNEI. This CDR3 is 15 amino acids long. V was pared by 3 bases and J by 4 bases, with 6 bases of the junction left unmatched. The CDR3 nucleotides read TGTGCCAGCAGTGAGAACAGGGGGCTTCCAGAGACCCAGTACTTC. Encoded protein: CASSENRGLPETQYF.

V usage is TRBV30 and J usage is TRBJ2-5; 8 bases line up with TRBD2. The J segment lost 5 bases and the V segment lost 2 bases, leaving 7 bases of the junction unmatched. The CDR3 extends over 14 amino acids. Germline assignment: CDR1 GTSNPN and CDR2 SVGIG (reference sequence). CDR3 sequence (DNA): TGTGCCTGGAGTTCCTTCCGGGGGGGGGAGACCCAGTACTTC. It codes for CAWSSFRGGETQYF.

This chain uses TRBV7-8 with TRBJ1-3; maybe TRBD1 (6 bases). Trimming shortened V by 5 bases and J by 2 bases, and 13 bases separated the two germline ends. The CDR3 is made up of 15 amino acids. Germline values: CDR1 SGHVS, CDR2 FQNEAQ. In DNA form, the CDR3 reads TGTGCCAGCAGCATAGGACAGATGACTGGAAACACCATATATTTT. It yields the protein CASSIGQMTGNTIYF.

This clone was seen a handful of times. The chain combines TRBV9 with TRBJ1-5; 9 bases fit TRBD1. CDR3 length: 15 residues. Losses at the gene ends were 4 bases for V and 8 bases for J; bases not matched to a gene: 10. CDR1 is SGDLS, CDR2 YYNGEE, per germline. The CDR3 DNA reads TGTGCCAGCAGCACGGGACAGGGCCATGAAGAGCCCCAGCATTTT. Its protein is CASSTGQGHEEPQHF.

The gene calls are TRBV19 and TRBJ1-4; D gene uncertain. Germline loops: CDR1 LNHDA, CDR2 SQIVND (reference sequence). Trimming shortened V by 7 bases and J by 0 bases, and 15 bases separated the two germline ends. CDR3 size: 16 residues. The CDR3 DNA is TGTGCCAGTAAAAGAGGAACACCTGCAACTAATGAAAAACTGTTTTTT. Translating gives CASKRGTPATNEKLFF.

In nucleotides, the CDR3 is TGTGCCAGCAGCCAAACGGAGTATGGCTACACCTTC. Amino acids: CASSQTEYGYTF. The chain has TRBV4-2 and TRBJ1-2; D ambiguous. The CDR3 spans 12 residues. V was trimmed by 2 bases and J by 5 bases, leaving 6 bases between them. CDR1 and CDR2 from the germline V gene are LGHNA and YNFKEQ.

The chain combines TRBV10-2 with TRBJ2-1; possible D gene TRBD2, 7 bases. From germline, CDR1 is WSHSY and CDR2 SAAADI. V shed 3 bases and J shed 10 bases, with 13 bases lying between them. This CDR3 contains 13 residues. CDR3 DNA sequence: TGCGCCAGCAGTGAACTTACGGGGGGCGAGCAGTTCTTC. Residues: CASSELTGGEQFF.

The rearrangement joins TRBV15 to TRBJ2-1, with 7 bases identical to TRBD2. Unmatched junction bases numbered 10, after V lost 8 bases and J lost 6 bases. The CDR3 length is 14 residues. CDR1 is LNHNV, CDR2 YYDKDF, per germline (reference sequence). This CDR3 reads CATWVGRESNEQFF. DNA for the CDR3: TGTGCCACCTGGGTGGGGCGGGAGAGCAATGAGCAGTTCTTC.

This clone was counted a single time. This rearrangement joins TRBV10-3 to TRBJ2-1; 8 bases are a match to TRBD2. The V and J ends lost 10 bases and 4 bases, in that order; junction bases with no gene match: 9. Germline-derived CDR1 and CDR2 are ENHRY and SYGVKD. The CDR3 contains 14 residues. The chain's CDR3 is CATQASGGYNEQFF. The CDR3 nucleotides are TGTGCCACACAGGCCAGCGGGGGATACAATGAGCAGTTCTTC.

The chain carries TRBV7-9 and TRBJ2-5; 10 nucleotides agree with TRBD2. Germline CDR1 and CDR2: SEHNR and FQNEAQ (reference sequence). The CDR3 spans 17 residues. V lost 3 bases and J lost 2; bases outside the gene matches: 9. The CDR3 here is CASSFKTGTSDQETQYF. The CDR3 DNA reads as TGTGCCAGCAGCTTCAAAACCGGGACTAGCGATCAAGAGACCCAGTACTTC.